The source of this TCR beta chain is a study of T cells in Graves' hyperthyroidism and ophthalmopathy. This clonotype has more than one count but fewer than ten. The germline V gene has CDR1 MGHDK and CDR2 SYGVNS. The V gene end was trimmed by 5 bases and the J gene end by 1 base; junction bases not matched to a gene: 4. The CDR3 totals 15 residues. Amplification of TCR beta CDR3 regions was performed using RNA transcripts as template. A set of HTBI primers served as the primers for a first-round RT-PCR of the TCR CDR3. TCRdb redid the calling of the multiplex PCR reads with MiXCR, one entry per CDR3 protein. In the table there are 500,000 to 800,000 distinct CDR3 sequences, about 45% of which are singletons.

The J gene is TRBJ1-1, the V gene TRBV25-1, with 10 bases that match TRBD1. This clonotype was sampled from an adult man with Graves' disease, either hyperthyroidism or ophthalmopathy (not recorded which). Sequencing was done on a sample of peripheral blood or thyroid tissue (not recorded which). The CDR3 region has the DNA TGTGCCAGCAGTCATAGACAGGGGGCGAACACTGAAGCTTTCTTT. The encoded protein is CASSHRQGANTEAFF.